These 23 T cell receptor beta chains were all obtained from the same sample, sequenced in a study of monozygotic twins with cystic fibrosis. The method was immunoSEQ multiplex PCR; TCRdb's version includes in-frame clones alone and lacks a portion of them. The sample lists around 33,000 clones, nearly 85% occurring once. What was sequenced was blood. All receptors come from a girl aged 2 to 10 with cystic fibrosis.

The chain joins TRBV6-1 to TRBJ2-7; TRBD1 matches 7 bases. Trimming cost V 7 bases and J 2 bases; bases outside gene matches: 5. Germline V gene data show CDR1 as MNHNS and CDR2 as SASEGT. The CDR3 totals 13 residues. CDR3 protein: CASKKTGTYEQYF. DNA of the CDR3: TGTGCCAGCAAGAAGACAGGGACCTACGAGCAGTACTTC.

The chain carries TRBV5-6 and TRBJ1-2; unclear D gene. Germline CDR1 is SGHDT and CDR2 is YYEEEE. The CDR3 extends over 14 amino acids. V was cut by 0 bases and J by 4 bases, with 10 bases left in between. This CDR3 is CASSLVGGSYGYTF. In DNA, the CDR3 is TGTGCCAGCAGCTTGGTTGGCGGTTCCTATGGCTACACCTTC.

This clone was detected once. The rearrangement uses TRBV18 and TRBJ2-5, with TRBD2 matching 7 bases. The germline gives CDR1 KGHSH, CDR2 LQKENI. The CDR3 contains 14 residues. After removal of 1 base from V and 5 bases from J, the junction contained 4 bases not matched to a gene. As DNA, the CDR3 is TGTGCCAGCTCACCACGTGGGGGGGAGGAGACCCAGTACTTC. Translated: CASSPRGGEETQYF.

The J gene is TRBJ2-1, the V gene TRBV5-4; 9 nucleotides align to TRBD2. The CDR3 spans 15 residues. With 2 bases clipped from V and 5 bases from J, the junction kept 5 bases outside the gene matches. CDR1 and CDR2 (germline): SGHNT, YYREEE (reference sequence). The CDR3: CASSLAGGPNNEQFF. In DNA, the CDR3 is TGTGCCAGCAGCTTAGCGGGGGGCCCGAACAATGAGCAGTTCTTC. Full variable domain (rest looked up from reference TRBV5-4 and TRBJ2-1): ETGVTQSPTHLIKTRGQQVTLRCSSQSGHNTVSWYQQALGQGPQFIFQYYREEENGRGNFPPRFSGLQFPNYSSELNVNALELDDSALYLCASSLAGGPNNEQFFGPGTRLTVL.

The chain uses TRBV25-1 and TRBJ2-3; 12 bases map to TRBD2. Germline-derived CDR1 and CDR2 are MGHDK and SYGVNS. The length of the CDR3 is 18 residues. V trimming: 2 bases; J trimming: 6 bases; junction bases outside the gene matches: 12. CDR3 amino acids: CASSEVNLAGGSSDTQYF. The CDR3, as DNA: TGTGCCAGCAGTGAAGTTAATCTAGCGGGGGGGAGTTCGGATACGCAGTATTTT. The full variable domain, rest sourced from reference TRBV25-1 and TRBJ2-3, is EADIYQTPRYLVIGTGKKITLECSQTMGHDKMYWYQQDPGMELHLIHYSYGVNSTEKGDLSSESTVSRIRTEHFPLTLESARPSHTSQYLCASSEVNLAGGSSDTQYFGPGTRLTVL.

The V and J genes are TRBV20-1 and TRBJ1-2; tentatively, D is TRBD1 (6 bases). There are 10 residues in the CDR3. V was cut by 3 bases and J by 10 bases, with 9 bases left in between. In germline, CDR1 is DFQATT, CDR2 SNEGSKA (reference sequence). Here the CDR3 reads CSASWTDYTF. The CDR3 DNA follows: TGCAGTGCTAGTTGGACAGACTACACCTTC.

V usage is TRBV25-1 and J usage is TRBJ1-2; TRBD1 matches 10 bases. The trim removed 6 bases at V and 2 bases at J, leaving 3 bases unmatched. CDR1 MGHDK and CDR2 SYGVNS come from the germline V gene. This CDR3 contains 14 residues. This CDR3 reads CASSGQGGNYGYTF. CDR3 bases: TGTGCCAGCAGCGGACAGGGGGGGAACTATGGCTACACCTTC.

V usage is TRBV5-6 and J usage is TRBJ2-3; 8 bases align to TRBD2. The V and J ends lost 5 bases and 0 bases, in that order; junction bases with no gene match: 8. CDR1 and CDR2 from the germline V gene are SGHDT and YYEEEE. The CDR3 totals 16 residues. CDR3 protein: CASRRAGDGSTDTQYF. Written as DNA, the CDR3 is TGTGCCAGCAGAAGAGCGGGGGATGGTAGCACAGATACGCAGTATTTT.

This clone was picked up a small number of times. The chain carries TRBV2 and TRBJ1-6, with D unresolved. CDR1 and CDR2 from the germline V gene are SNHLY and FYNNEI. Trimming cost V 5 bases and J 6 bases, with 5 bases left between them. CDR3 length: 12 residues. This CDR3 reads CASSTFNSPLHF. The CDR3 nucleotides read TGTGCCAGCAGTACATTTAATTCACCCCTCCACTTT.

This clone has just a few counts. One end of the junction fails to match germline, which may point to a read error. The gene calls are TRBV4-1 and TRBJ2-7; 7 bases line up with TRBD2. Germline V gene lookup returns CDR1 MGHRA and CDR2 YSYEKL. The CDR3 spans 14 residues. As DNA, the CDR3 is TGCGCCAGCAGCCAAGATCTAGCGGAGACTAGAAAGGTCTTC. Amino acids: CASSQDLAETRKVF.

The V gene is TRBV5-6, the J gene TRBJ2-5; D possibly corresponds to TRBD2 (6 bases). CDR1 and CDR2 from the germline V gene are SGHDT and YYEEEE. Trimming removed 4 bases from V and 2 bases from J, with 15 bases in between. This CDR3 contains 15 residues. CDR3 coding DNA: TGTGCCAGCAGCCGAGCGACTAGAACACAAGAGACCCAGTACTTC. Translating gives CASSRATRTQETQYF.

V gene TRBV7-8 combines with J gene TRBJ2-3; D tentatively reads TRBD1 or TRBD2 (5 bases each). Germline V gene data show CDR1 as SGHVS and CDR2 as FQNEAQ. The CDR3 sequence is 13 residues long. Trimming left V 2 bases short and J 7 bases short, with 10 bases between. CDR3 DNA: TGTGCCAGCAGCTTATTGGGGGTAAATACGCAGTATTTT. This sequence encodes CASSLLGVNTQYF.

The chain has TRBV30 and TRBJ1-1; 9 positions match TRBD1. V trimming: 1 base; J trimming: 4 bases; junction bases outside the gene matches: 4. CDR1 is GTSNPN, CDR2 SVGIG, per germline (reference sequence). The CDR3 runs to 14 residues. The CDR3 DNA reads TGTGCCTGGAGTGCAGGACAGGGGATCACTGAAGCTTTCTTT. This encodes CAWSAGQGITEAFF.

V is TRBV5-6 and J is TRBJ1-5; D may be TRBD1 (6 bases). The V gene's germline CDR1 is SGHDT and CDR2 YYEEEE. This CDR3 contains 15 residues. V dropped 3 bases and J dropped 5 bases, with 15 bases sitting between them. CDR3 amino acids: CASSSYRAGDQPQHF. The CDR3 coding sequence is TGTGCCAGCAGCTCATACCGGGCAGGGGATCAGCCCCAGCATTTT.

The chain recombines TRBV7-2 with TRBJ2-7; maybe TRBD2 (5 bases). The CDR3 runs to 13 residues. Per the germline V gene, CDR1 is SGHTA and CDR2 is FQGNSA. V was shortened by 2 bases and J by 12 bases, with 17 bases between the two germline ends. CDR3 protein: CASSLRVLSGLYF. As DNA, the CDR3 is TGTGCCAGCAGCTTACGGGTCCTTTCGGGGTTGTACTTC.

The V gene is TRBV6-1, the J gene TRBJ1-2; D is ambiguous. Germline values: CDR1 MNHNS, CDR2 SASEGT. This CDR3 comprises 12 residues. Trimming took 8 bases from V and 3 from J, leaving 10 bases between them. The CDR3 sequence: CASERADYGYTF. The DNA for the CDR3 is TGTGCCAGCGAACGGGCCGACTATGGCTACACCTTC.

The genes are TRBV7-2 and TRBJ2-7, with D perhaps matching TRBD1 or TRBD2 (5 bases each). V shed 0 bases and J shed 0 bases, with 9 bases lying between them. The CDR3 is made up of 15 amino acids. Germline loops: CDR1 SGHTA, CDR2 FQGNSA. The chain's CDR3 is CASSLAGAVSYEQYF. The CDR3, as DNA: TGTGCCAGCAGCTTAGCCGGGGCCGTCTCCTACGAGCAGTACTTC.

The V and J genes are TRBV30 and TRBJ1-1; D is unclear. The germline CDR1 and CDR2 sequences are GTSNPN and SVGIG (reference sequence). V lost 0 bases, J lost 4 bases, and 9 bases lay in between. CDR3 length: 13 amino acids. The CDR3 nucleotides are TGTGCCTGGAGTGTACTGGGCAGCACTGAAGCTTTCTTT. Protein sequence: CAWSVLGSTEAFF.

This clone occurred once. This chain joins TRBV2 and TRBJ2-2, with D maybe TRBD2 (6 bases). This CDR3 region has 15 residues. Germline V gene sequence: CDR1 SNHLY, CDR2 FYNNEI. Trimming took off 5 bases at V and 6 bases at J, with 16 bases between the two ends. CDR3 protein: CASSYGTPTAGELFF. CDR3 nucleotides: TGTGCCAGCAGTTACGGGACTCCCACAGCCGGGGAGCTGTTTTTT.

The rearrangement uses TRBV7-2 and TRBJ1-1; perhaps TRBD1 as D (6 bases). The V end lost 3 bases, the J end lost 4 bases, and 15 bases lay between the germline ends. Looked up from germline, CDR1 is SGHTA and CDR2 is FQGNSA. The CDR3 is made up of 15 amino acids. CDR3 amino acids: CASSFGEGDTTEAFF. CDR3 DNA sequence: TGTGCCAGCAGCTTTGGGGAGGGGGATACCACTGAAGCTTTCTTT. Full variable domain (remainder filled in from reference TRBV7-2 and TRBJ1-1): GAGVSQSPSNKVTEKGKDVELRCDPISGHTALYWYRQSLGQGLEFLIYFQGNSAPDKSGLPSDRFSAERTGGSVSTLTIQRTQQEDSAVYLCASSFGEGDTTEAFFGQGTRLTVV.

The CDR3 here is CASSSLRDYEQYF. CDR3 DNA: TGCGCCAGCAGCTCCCTCCGGGACTACGAGCAGTACTTC. The gene calls are TRBV5-1 and TRBJ2-7, with a tentative D call TRBD2 (5 bases). This CDR3 has 13 amino acids. Germline V gene sequence: CDR1 SGHRS, CDR2 YFSETQ. V was clipped by 3 bases and J by 3 bases, with 10 bases between them.

The chain has TRBV5-1 and TRBJ2-7, with 7 bases that match TRBD1. Germline values: CDR1 SGHRS, CDR2 YFSETQ. V lost 6 bases, J lost 5 bases, and 5 bases stayed unmatched. The CDR3 is 12 amino acids. CDR3: CASKGALNEQYF. DNA for the CDR3: TGCGCCAGCAAGGGGGCGCTTAACGAGCAGTACTTC.

The V call is TRBV6-6, the J call TRBJ2-7; the D gene could be TRBD1 or TRBD2 (7 bases each). The CDR3 loop spans 14 amino acids. Germline CDR1 is MNHNY and CDR2 is SVGAGI (reference sequence). With 7 bases removed from V and 2 bases from J, the gap between germline ends came to 15 bases. The CDR3, as DNA: TGTGCCAGCAAGGGGGAGGGGGCGCCCTACGAGCAGTACTTC. This codes for CASKGEGAPYEQYF.